The 6 T cell receptor beta chains below all came from one sample that was sequenced in a study of T cell responses to AZD1222 COVID-19 vaccine. Generated by immunoSEQ multiplex PCR, the TCRdb table keeps only in-frame clones and is missing some. The sample contains some 130,000 clones, about 87% of which appear only once. The sequencing used peripheral blood, collected on day 0 of AZD1222 vaccination. The receptors derive from an adult in good health.

As for this clone: Other DNA sequences within the sample encode an identical CDR3. The chain is built from TRBV18 and TRBJ1-3; D is perhaps TRBD1 (5 bases). Per germline, CDR1 KGHSH and CDR2 LQKENI. This CDR3 is 15 amino acids long. Trimming removed 1 base at V and 1 base at J, with 8 bases between. The CDR3 nucleotides read TGTGCCAGCTCACCACGGGGGGAGTCTGGAAACACCATATATTTT. Translating it yields CASSPRGESGNTIYF.

The rearrangement links TRBV18 to TRBJ1-1; TRBD1 aligns across 10 bases. CDR1 KGHSH and CDR2 LQKENI come from the germline V gene. CDR3 length equals 15 residues. Trimming removed 5 bases from V and 1 base from J; junction bases left unmatched: 4. Here the CDR3 DNA reads TGTGCCAGCTCAAGGGGACAGGGGAGGAACACTGAAGCTTTCTTT. Protein: CASSRGQGRNTEAFF.

The CDR3 DNA is TGCAGTGCTAGTCTCAACCGGGGACTCCCATTGACAGATACGCAGTATTTT. It specifies CSASLNRGLPLTDTQYF. The genes are TRBV20-1 and TRBJ2-3, with D possibly being TRBD2 (6 bases). The CDR3 is 17 residues long. Trimming cost V 3 bases and J 3 bases, with 22 bases left between them. The germline gives CDR1 DFQATT, CDR2 SNEGSKA (reference sequence).

This clone has just one count. This chain links TRBV7-8 with TRBJ1-2; D may be TRBD1 (5 bases). The germline gives CDR1 SGHVS, CDR2 FQNEAQ. Trimming pared 2 bases from V and 3 bases from J, leaving 22 bases between. The CDR3 runs to 18 residues. The CDR3 loop is CASSLTGTWGTGDYGYTF. CDR3 nucleotide sequence: TGTGCCAGCAGCTTAACTGGGACCTGGGGTACTGGGGACTATGGCTACACCTTC.

The chain couples TRBV10-1 to TRBJ2-1; D remains ambiguous. This CDR3 is 15 amino acids long. Germline CDR1 is WNHNN and CDR2 is SYGVQD (reference sequence). V lost 1 base to trimming and J lost 0 bases, with 7 bases between them. CDR3 nucleotide sequence: TGCGCCAGCAGTGAGTGGGCTAGCTCCTACAATGAGCAGTTCTTC. Protein sequence: CASSEWASSYNEQFF.

This clone came up once. The chain combines TRBV30 with TRBJ1-1, with TRBD1 as a possible D gene (5 bases). This CDR3 comprises 11 residues. Looked up from germline, CDR1 is GTSNPN and CDR2 is SVGIG (reference sequence). The V gene lost 3 bases and the J gene lost 7 bases, with 9 bases spanning the gap. DNA of the CDR3: TGTGCCTGGAGGATTGGGGGTGAAGCTTTCTTT. This translates into CAWRIGGEAFF.